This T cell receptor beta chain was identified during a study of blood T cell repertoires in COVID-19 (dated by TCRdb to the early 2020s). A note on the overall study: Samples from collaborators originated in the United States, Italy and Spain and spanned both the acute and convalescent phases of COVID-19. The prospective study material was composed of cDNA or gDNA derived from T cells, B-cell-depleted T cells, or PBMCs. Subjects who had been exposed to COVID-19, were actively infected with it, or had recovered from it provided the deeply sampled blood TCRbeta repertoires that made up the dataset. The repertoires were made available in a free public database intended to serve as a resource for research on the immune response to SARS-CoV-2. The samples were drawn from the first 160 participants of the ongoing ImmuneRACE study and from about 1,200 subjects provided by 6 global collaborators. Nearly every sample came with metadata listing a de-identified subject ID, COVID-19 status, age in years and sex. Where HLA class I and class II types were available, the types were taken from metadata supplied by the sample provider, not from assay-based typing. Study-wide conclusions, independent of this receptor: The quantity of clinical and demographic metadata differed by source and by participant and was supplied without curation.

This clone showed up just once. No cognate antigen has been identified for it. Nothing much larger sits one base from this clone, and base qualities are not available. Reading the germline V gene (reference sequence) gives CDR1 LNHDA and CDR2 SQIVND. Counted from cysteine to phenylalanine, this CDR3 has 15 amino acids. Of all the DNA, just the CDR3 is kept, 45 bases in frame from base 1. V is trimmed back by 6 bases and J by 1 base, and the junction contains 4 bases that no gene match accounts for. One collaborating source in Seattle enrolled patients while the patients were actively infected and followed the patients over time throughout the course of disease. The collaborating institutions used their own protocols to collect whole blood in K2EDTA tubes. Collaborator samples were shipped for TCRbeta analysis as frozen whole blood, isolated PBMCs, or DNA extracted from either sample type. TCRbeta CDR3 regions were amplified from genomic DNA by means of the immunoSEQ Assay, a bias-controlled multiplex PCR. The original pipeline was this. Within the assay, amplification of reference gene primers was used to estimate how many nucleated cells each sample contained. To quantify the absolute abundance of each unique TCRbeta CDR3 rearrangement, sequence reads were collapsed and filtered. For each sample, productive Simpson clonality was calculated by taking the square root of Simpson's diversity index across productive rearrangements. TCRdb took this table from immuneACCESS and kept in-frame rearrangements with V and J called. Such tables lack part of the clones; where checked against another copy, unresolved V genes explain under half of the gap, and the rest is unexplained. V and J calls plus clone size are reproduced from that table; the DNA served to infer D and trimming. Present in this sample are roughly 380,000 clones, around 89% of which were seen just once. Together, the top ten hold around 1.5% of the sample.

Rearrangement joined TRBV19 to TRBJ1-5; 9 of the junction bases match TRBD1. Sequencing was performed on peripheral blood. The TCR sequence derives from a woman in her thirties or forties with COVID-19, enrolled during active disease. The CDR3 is CASSGQGRSNQPQHF. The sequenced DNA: TGTGCCAGTAGCGGACAGGGGCGAAGCAATCAGCCCCAGCATTTT.